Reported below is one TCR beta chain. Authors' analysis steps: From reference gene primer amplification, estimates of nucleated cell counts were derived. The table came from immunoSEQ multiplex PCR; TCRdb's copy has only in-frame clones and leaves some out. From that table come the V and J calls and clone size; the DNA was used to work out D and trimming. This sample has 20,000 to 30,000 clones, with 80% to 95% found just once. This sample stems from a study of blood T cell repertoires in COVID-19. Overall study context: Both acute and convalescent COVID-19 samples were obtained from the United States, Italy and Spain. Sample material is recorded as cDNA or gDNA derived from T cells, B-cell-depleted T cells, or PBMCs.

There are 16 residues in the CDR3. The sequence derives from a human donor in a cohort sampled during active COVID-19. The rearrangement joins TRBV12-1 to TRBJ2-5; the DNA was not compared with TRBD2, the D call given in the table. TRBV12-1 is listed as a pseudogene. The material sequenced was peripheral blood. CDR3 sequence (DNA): TGTGCCAGCAGCACCACTAGCGGGAGTGGCCTGGAGACCCAGTACTTC. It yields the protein CASSTTSGSGLETQYF.